This entry features one T cell receptor beta chain sequence. The CDR3 length is 13 residues. V shed 5 bases and J shed 6 bases, with 14 bases lying between them. Germline lookup yields CDR1 SGHTA and CDR2 FQGNSA. These data come from a study of T cell changes during pregnancy in multiple sclerosis. This table comes from immunoSEQ multiplex PCR, and its TCRdb copy is limited to in-frame clones, with some not included. The sample lists 50,000 to 65,000 clones; about 91% were seen once. Here the sequenced sample was peripheral blood, taken after pregnancy. The J gene is TRBJ2-7, the V gene TRBV7-2; D is uncertain. This sequence originates from a female donor with multiple sclerosis, enrolled in a pregnancy study. Written as DNA, the CDR3 is TGTGCCAGCAGCCCCGAGCGTATGGGCGAGCAGTACTTC. Residues: CASSPERMGEQYF.